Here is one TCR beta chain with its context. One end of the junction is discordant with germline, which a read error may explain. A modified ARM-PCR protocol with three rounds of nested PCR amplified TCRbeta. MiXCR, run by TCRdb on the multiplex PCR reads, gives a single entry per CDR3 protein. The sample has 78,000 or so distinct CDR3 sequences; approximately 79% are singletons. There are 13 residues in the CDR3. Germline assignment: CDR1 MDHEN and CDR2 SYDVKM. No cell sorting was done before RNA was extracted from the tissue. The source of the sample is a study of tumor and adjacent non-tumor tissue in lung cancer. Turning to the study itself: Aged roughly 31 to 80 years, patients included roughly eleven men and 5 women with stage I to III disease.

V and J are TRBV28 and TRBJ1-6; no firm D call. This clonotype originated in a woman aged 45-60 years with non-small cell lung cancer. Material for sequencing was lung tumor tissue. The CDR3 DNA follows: TGTGCCAGCAGAGGGTTATATAATTCACCCGTCCAATTT. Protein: CASRGLYNSPVQF. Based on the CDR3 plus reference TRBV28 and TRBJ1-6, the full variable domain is DVKVTQSSRYLVKRTGEKVFLECVQDMDHENMFWYRQDPGLGLRLIYFSYDVKMKEKGDIPEGYSVSREKKERFSLILESASTNQTSMYLCASRGLYNSPVQFGNGTRLTVT.